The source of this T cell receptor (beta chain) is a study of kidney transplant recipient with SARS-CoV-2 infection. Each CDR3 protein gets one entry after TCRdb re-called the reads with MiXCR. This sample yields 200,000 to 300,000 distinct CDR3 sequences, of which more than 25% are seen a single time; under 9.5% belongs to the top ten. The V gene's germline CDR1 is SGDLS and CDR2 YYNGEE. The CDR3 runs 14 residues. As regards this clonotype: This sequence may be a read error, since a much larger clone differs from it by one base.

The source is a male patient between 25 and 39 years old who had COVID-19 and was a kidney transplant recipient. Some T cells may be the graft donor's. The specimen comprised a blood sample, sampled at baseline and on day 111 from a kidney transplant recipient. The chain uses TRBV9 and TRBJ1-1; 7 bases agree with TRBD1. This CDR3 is CASGVTGQKGEAFF. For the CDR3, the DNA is TGTGCCAGCGGCGTGACGGGACAGAAGGGGGAAGCTTTCTTT.